These T cell receptor beta chains were read from a single sample in a study of beta chain features in type 1 diabetes. Produced via immunoSEQ multiplex PCR; TCRdb's table is partial and in-frame only. Of under 50,000 clones in the sample, around 70% are singletons; the top ten hold more than 2%. The sequenced sample consisted of Tregs from blood. The receptor set was obtained from a woman in her late teens or twenties with type 1 diabetes. Each CDR3 is given with its conserved first and last residue. A D gene is named only where the DNA matches it firmly. The listing skips clone size in some rows; elsewhere it reads once, few, many or a size class.

j_gene,v_gene,d_gene,abundance,CDR3aa,CDR3nt
TRBJ2-6,TRBV5-5,NA,NA,CASSPGFTNVLTF,TGTGCCAGCAGCCCGGGTTTTACCAACGTCCTGACTTTC
TRBJ1-1,TRBV4-3,NA,NA,CASSQEGTPNTEAFF,TGCGCCAGCAGCCAAGAGGGGACACCCAACACTGAAGCTTTCTTT
TRBJ2-7,TRBV7-8,TRBD2,NA,CASSLALTSGRASYEQYF,TGTGCCAGCAGCTTAGCGTTAACTAGCGGGAGGGCGTCCTACGAGCAGTACTTC
TRBJ2-5,TRBV5-4,NA,NA,CASSLLSGVETQYF,TGTGCCAGCAGCTTGTTGTCAGGCGTAGAGACCCAGTACTTC
TRBJ2-1,TRBV27,TRBD2,NA,CASRPSGRVYNEQFF,TGTGCCAGCAGACCTAGCGGGAGGGTTTACAATGAGCAGTTCTTC
TRBJ2-7,TRBV7-2,NA,NA,CASTDLGGQYF,TGTGCCAGCACCGACCTGGGGGGGCAGTACTTC
TRBJ2-1,TRBV5-5,TRBD2,NA,CASSLFLAGAYNEQFF,TGTGCCAGCAGCTTGTTCTTAGCGGGCGCCTACAATGAGCAGTTCTTC
TRBJ1-6,TRBV5-6,NA,few,CASSLRFNSPLHF,TGTGCCAGCAGCTTGCGGTTTAATTCACCCCTCCACTTT
TRBJ2-1,TRBV5-1,NA,NA,CASSEPWEPGGNEQFF,TGCGCCAGCAGCGAGCCGTGGGAGCCAGGGGGGAATGAGCAGTTCTTC
TRBJ2-7,TRBV18,TRBD1,few,CASSPPDRGTYEQYF,TGTGCCAGCTCACCACCCGACAGGGGTACCTACGAGCAGTACTTC
TRBJ2-7,TRBV29-1,NA,NA,CSVENDSSYEQYF,TGCAGCGTTGAAAACGACTCGAGCTACGAGCAGTACTTC
TRBJ1-1,TRBV4-2,TRBD1,NA,CASSFPTGGRGTEAFF,TGTGCCAGCAGCTTCCCGACAGGGGGACGGGGCACTGAAGCTTTCTTT
TRBJ2-7,TRBV7-9,NA,NA,CASGERGDYEQYF,TGTGCCAGCGGCGAGCGCGGAGACTACGAGCAGTACTTC
TRBJ2-1,TRBV11-3,NA,few,CASSLEAGEQFF,TGTGCCAGCAGCTTAGAGGCAGGTGAGCAGTTCTTC
TRBJ2-5,TRBV29-1,TRBD1,NA,CSVVGGRETQYF,TGCAGCGTCGTAGGGGGCCGCGAGACCCAGTACTTC
TRBJ1-5,TRBV6-5,NA,NA,CASSYRGGSQPQHF,TGTGCCAGCAGTTACAGGGGGGGTAGTCAGCCCCAGCATTTT
TRBJ2-7,TRBV27,TRBD2,NA,CASTLGTSASYEQYF,TGTGCCAGCACTCTAGGGACTAGCGCGTCCTACGAGCAGTACTTC
TRBJ1-6,TRBV19,TRBD1,once,CASKGTGRSNSPLHF,TGTGCCAGTAAGGGGACAGGGCGAAGCAATTCACCCCTCCACTTT
TRBJ1-1,TRBV20-1,NA,NA,CSAQGNTEAFF,TGCAGTGCGCAGGGGAACACTGAAGCTTTCTTT
TRBJ2-3,TRBV7-2,NA,NA,CASSLAMRDTQYF,TGTGCCAGCAGCTTAGCGATGAGAGATACGCAGTATTTT
TRBJ1-5,TRBV5-6,NA,NA,CASSLTGYSNQPQHF,TGTGCCAGCAGCTTGACAGGGTATAGCAATCAGCCCCAGCATTTT
TRBJ2-3,TRBV12-5,NA,NA,CASGSAVTDTQYF,TGTGCTAGTGGTTCAGCGGTTACAGATACGCAGTATTTT
TRBJ2-5,TRBV7-2,NA,NA,CASSPSEGRGTQYF,TGTGCCAGCAGCCCGTCTGAGGGGCGGGGGACCCAGTACTTC
TRBJ2-3,TRBV7-2,TRBD2,NA,CASSLLAGTQYF,TGTGCCAGCAGCTTACTAGCGGGTACGCAGTATTTT
TRBJ1-2,TRBV2,NA,NA,CASRDSPNYGYTF,TGTGCCAGCAGGGACAGCCCGAACTATGGCTACACCTTC
TRBJ2-1,TRBV5-1,TRBD1,NA,CASSPGDRVSYNEQFF,TGCGCCAGCAGCCCAGGGGACAGGGTCTCCTACAATGAGCAGTTCTTC
TRBJ1-5,TRBV7-2,NA,NA,CASSLVGVPLANQPQHF,TGTGCCAGCAGCTTAGTCGGGGTACCACTAGCAAATCAGCCCCAGCATTTT
TRBJ2-7,TRBV4-2,TRBD2,NA,CASSQDRRGFNYEQYF,TGTGCCAGCAGCCAAGACAGGCGGGGGTTCAACTACGAGCAGTACTTC